Presented here are 10 T cell receptor beta chains from one specimen sequenced in a study of T-cell reconstitution after alpha-beta-depleted transplantation in children. Unique molecular identifiers were built into the TCRbeta library. TCRdb re-called the PCR reads through MiXCR, storing one row per CDR3 protein. The repertoire holds about 350,000 distinct CDR3 sequences, with around 15% as singletons. The specimen was PBMCs, mostly from graft donor cells, collected 360 days after TCRalphabeta/CD19-depleted stem cell transplant. These receptor sequences come from a male patient aged 2-10 years who had a stem cell transplant for acute lymphoblastic leukemia, so the T cells may come from the graft donor.

The V gene is TRBV4-1, the J gene TRBJ2-5; D may be TRBD2 (5 bases). Trimming took 4 bases from V and 2 from J, leaving 11 bases between them. Looked up from germline, CDR1 is MGHRA and CDR2 is YSYEKL. This CDR3 comprises 14 residues. As DNA, the CDR3 is TGCGCCAGCAGCCTGGACTTTTTACAAGAGACCCAGTACTTC. Protein sequence: CASSLDFLQETQYF.

This clonotype was counted a few times. J is TRBJ2-5 and V is TRBV3-1, with 11 positions matching TRBD2. The length of the CDR3 is 15 residues. The J segment lost 5 bases and the V segment lost 7 bases, leaving 9 bases of the junction unmatched. The germline V gene has CDR1 LGHDT and CDR2 YNNKEL (reference sequence). The CDR3 spells CASTKLAGELETQYF. The CDR3 DNA sequence: TGTGCCAGCACCAAACTAGCGGGAGAATTGGAGACCCAGTACTTC.

This clonotype has just a few counts. As DNA, the CDR3 is TGCAGTGCTAGCTCCCTAGGACAGGGTTCAGTTCCCTCCACCGGGGAGCTGTTTTTT. Protein sequence: CSASSLGQGSVPSTGELFF. This chain links TRBV20-1 with TRBJ2-2; 8 nucleotides match TRBD1. Looked up from germline, CDR1 is DFQATT and CDR2 is SNEGSKA (reference sequence). The V gene end was trimmed by 3 bases and the J gene end by 4 bases; junction bases not matched to a gene: 19. The length of the CDR3 is 19 residues.

The chain uses TRBV30 and TRBJ1-1; unclear D gene. V was cut by 0 bases and J by 0 bases, with 5 bases left in between. This CDR3 region has 13 residues. Germline V gene sequence: CDR1 GTSNPN, CDR2 SVGIG (reference sequence). In DNA form, the CDR3 reads TGTGCCTGGAGTGTCGTCCTGAACACTGAAGCTTTCTTT. Translation: CAWSVVLNTEAFF.

This clonotype was detected only a few times. The chain employs TRBV20-1 and TRBJ1-5; D unclear. The CDR3 contains 12 residues. The germline V gene encodes CDR1 DFQATT and CDR2 SNEGSKA (reference sequence). V gave up 3 bases and J gave up 4 bases, with 7 bases separating them. This CDR3 is CSASRWNQPQHF. The CDR3 region has the DNA TGCAGTGCTAGCAGGTGGAATCAGCCCCAGCATTTT.

The table lists this clonotype with many counts. The V gene is TRBV4-3, the J gene TRBJ2-1; 7 bases map to TRBD2. V gave up 8 bases and J gave up 4 bases; unmatched junction bases: 11. CDR1 is LGHNA, CDR2 YSLEER, per germline. This CDR3 spans 15 amino acids. The CDR3 protein is CASSRRSGTYNEQFF. CDR3 coding DNA: TGCGCCAGCTCCCGTAGGAGCGGGACGTACAATGAGCAGTTCTTC.

The gene calls are TRBV4-1 and TRBJ2-3; D may be TRBD2 (7 bases). The germline V gene encodes CDR1 MGHRA and CDR2 YSYEKL. This CDR3 has 17 amino acids. V was shortened by 0 bases and J by 5 bases, with 18 bases between the two germline ends. CDR3 bases: TGCGCCAGCAGCCAAGAACCGTTCGTGGGAGGGGGAGATACGCAGTATTTT. It specifies CASSQEPFVGGGDTQYF.

This chain connects TRBV2 to TRBJ2-1; 10 positions agree with TRBD2. V shed 6 bases, J shed 7 bases, and the junction held 9 bases outside the gene matches. Germline V gene lookup returns CDR1 SNHLY and CDR2 FYNNEI. This CDR3 has 15 residues. The CDR3 region is CASRDVLAGENEQFF. DNA for the CDR3: TGTGCCAGCAGGGACGTGCTAGCGGGAGAGAATGAGCAGTTCTTC.

V is TRBV12-3 or TRBV12-4 and J is TRBJ2-3; D not resolved. The V end was cut by 3 bases, the J end by 5 bases, with 9 bases between. CDR3 length: 13 residues. CDR3: CASSFVSRDTQYF. CDR3 bases: TGTGCCAGCAGTTTCGTCAGTCGAGATACGCAGTATTTT.

This clonotype was counted ten times or more. This chain links TRBV28 with TRBJ1-5; D gene unclear. The CDR3 runs 14 residues. Between the trimmed V and J ends, which lost 4 bases and 5 bases, there was a span of 12 bases. Germline CDR1 is MDHEN and CDR2 is SYDVKM. CDR3 sequence: CASSYTHLDQPQHF. For the CDR3, the DNA is TGTGCCAGCAGTTATACCCACTTGGATCAGCCCCAGCATTTT.